This T cell receptor (beta chain) stems from a study of blood T cell repertoires in COVID-19. Clones were sequenced by immunoSEQ multiplex PCR, and TCRdb holds only the in-frame ones, with some missing. The sample lists roughly 140,000 clones, about 82% seen once, with less than 3% in the top ten. CDR3 size: 14 residues. Trimming took off 5 bases at V and 0 bases at J, with 11 bases between the two ends. Germline CDR1 reads SQVTM; CDR2 reads ANQGSEA. The sample taken for sequencing was peripheral blood. The chain carries TRBV29-1 and TRBJ1-3; D is possibly TRBD1 (6 bases). This sequence was found in a man aged 45-60 years with acute or convalescent COVID-19. DNA of the CDR3: TGCAGCGTTCGTCAGGGGATCTCTGGAAACACCATATATTTT. As protein: CSVRQGISGNTIYF.